One and the same sample provided the 9 T cell receptor beta chains below, sequenced in a study of T-cell reconstitution after alpha-beta-depleted transplantation in children. It was with unique molecular identifiers that the TCRbeta library was prepared. TCRdb reprocessed the PCR reads with MiXCR, giving one entry per CDR3 protein. Altogether a few hundred thousand distinct CDR3 sequences are present, 10% being singletons, with the ten largest covering less than 2.5%. This material consisted of PBMCs from the stem cell graft donor, taken from the stem cell graft. These receptors were collected from a human donor who donated a stem cell graft to a child with acute lymphoblastic leukemia.

This clonotype has only a few counts. This chain links TRBV7-8 with TRBJ2-7, with D tentatively TRBD1 (6 bases). Trimming cost V 1 base and J 5 bases, with 18 bases left between them. This CDR3 is 16 amino acids long. Germline V gene data show CDR1 as SGHVS and CDR2 as FQNEAQ. The chain's CDR3 is CASSLVDRPRSNEQYF. The CDR3 region has the DNA TGTGCCAGCAGCTTAGTTGACAGGCCTAGGTCCAACGAGCAGTACTTC.

This sequence joins TRBV15 and TRBJ2-7; no clear D. The length of the CDR3 is 14 residues. V was trimmed by 0 bases and J by 2 bases, leaving 8 bases between them. CDR1 LNHNV and CDR2 YYDKDF come from the germline V gene (reference sequence). This chain's CDR3 is CATSRDRAAYEQYF. CDR3 bases: TGTGCCACCAGCAGAGATAGGGCCGCCTACGAGCAGTACTTC.

This clonotype was recorded at least ten times. V is TRBV20-1 and J is TRBJ2-3; 9 nucleotides line up with TRBD1. The CDR3 has 16 residues. Germline lookup yields CDR1 DFQATT and CDR2 SNEGSKA (reference sequence). Germline trimming cut 3 bases from V and 2 bases from J; bases unmatched to any gene: 9. CDR3 loop: CSASLSGTGLTDTQYF. CDR3 coding DNA: TGCAGTGCTAGTCTTTCCGGGACAGGGCTCACAGATACGCAGTATTTT.

This clonotype has ten or more counts. The chain recombines TRBV4-1 with TRBJ2-2; D is uncertain. Trimming took off 6 bases at V and 5 bases at J, with 7 bases between the two ends. CDR3 length: 12 amino acids. Germline CDR1 MGHRA, CDR2 YSYEKL. This CDR3 reads CASRPETGELFF. The CDR3, as DNA: TGCGCCAGCAGGCCGGAGACCGGGGAGCTGTTTTTT.

There are a few counts of this clonotype. The chain combines TRBV4-1 with TRBJ2-3; 7 positions match TRBD1. The CDR3 covers 16 residues. The ends lost 0 bases at V and 7 bases at J; junction bases unmatched: 10. Germline lookup yields CDR1 MGHRA and CDR2 YSYEKL. This CDR3 is CASSQDPPDRANTQYF. For the CDR3, the DNA is TGCGCCAGCAGCCAAGACCCCCCTGACAGGGCAAATACGCAGTATTTT.

V gene TRBV6-1 combines with J gene TRBJ1-5; maybe TRBD1 (5 bases). The CDR3 runs 14 residues. Germline V CDR1 and CDR2: MNHNS, SASEGT. V was trimmed by 4 bases and J by 0 bases, leaving 7 bases between them. The CDR3 nucleotides are TGTGCCAGCAGTGCGGACATTAGCAATCAGCCCCAGCATTTT. Translated: CASSADISNQPQHF.

This clonotype occurred a few times. The V and J genes are TRBV12-3 or TRBV12-4 and TRBJ2-7; D is possibly TRBD1 or TRBD2 (6 bases each). V was trimmed by 7 bases and J by 7 bases, leaving 14 bases between them. CDR3 length: 12 residues. The CDR3 here is CASKGGGGEQYF. The CDR3 DNA follows: TGTGCCAGCAAGGGGGGAGGTGGAGAGCAGTACTTC.

This clonotype came up a few times. The chain has TRBV7-9 and TRBJ2-7; tentative D call: TRBD2 (6 bases). The CDR3 spans 15 residues. CDR1 is SEHNR and CDR2 is FQNEAQ in the germline V gene (reference sequence). Trimming removed 3 bases from V and 4 bases from J, with 16 bases in between. DNA of the CDR3: TGTGCCAGCAGCTTCGTTTTAGGACTAAGATACGAGCAGTACTTC. Translated, it gives CASSFVLGLRYEQYF.

The rearrangement links TRBV7-6 to TRBJ2-7, with a weak D call TRBD1 (5 bases). Germline lookup yields CDR1 SGHVS and CDR2 FNYEAQ. The length of the CDR3 is 13 residues. The germline V and J ends were trimmed by 4 bases and 2 bases, with 9 bases remaining between them. The CDR3 DNA sequence: TGTGCCAGCAGCTGGGGCAGAACCTACGAGCAGTACTTC. Residues: CASSWGRTYEQYF.